This T cell receptor (beta chain) was documented in a study of blood T cell repertoires in COVID-19. Data came from immunoSEQ multiplex PCR; TCRdb stores just in-frame clones and leaves some out. The sample has under 70,000 clones; about 88% are singletons. CDR3 length equals 16 residues. The junction had 6 bases not matched to a gene; V was cut back by 4 bases and J by 0 bases. From germline, CDR1 is MGHDK and CDR2 SYGVNS. This TCR was recovered from a woman aged 40 to 50 who had recovered from COVID-19. The sample taken for sequencing was PBMCs or T cells enriched from blood (not recorded which). The rearrangement links TRBV25-1 to TRBJ2-1; 7 positions agree with TRBD1. DNA for the CDR3: TGTGCCAGCAGTGGCATGGGACAGAGCTCCTACAATGAGCAGTTCTTC. The encoded protein is CASSGMGQSSYNEQFF. Full variable domain (rest looked up from reference TRBV25-1 and TRBJ2-1): EADIYQTPRYLVIGTGKKITLECSQTMGHDKMYWYQQDPGMELHLIHYSYGVNSTEKGDLSSESTVSRIRTEHFPLTLESARPSHTSQYLCASSGMGQSSYNEQFFGPGTRLTVL.